This T cell receptor (beta chain) was identified in a study of cytomegalovirus exposure and HLA in healthy donors. Study observations and caveats: Earlier analysis looked at TCR beta V segments, and most were productive about 87% or about 30% of the time.

Per the germline V gene, CDR1 is MGHRA and CDR2 is YSYEKL. Trimming stripped 4 bases from V and 8 bases from J, with 18 bases between. The CDR3 is 16 amino acids. The PCR was carried out with 60 Vbeta primers and 13 Jbeta primers. The table came from immunoSEQ multiplex PCR; TCRdb's copy has only in-frame clones and leaves some out. The sample lists roughly 82,000 clones; 60% to 75% were seen once. Concerning this clone itself: What it recognizes is unknown.

This receptor was identified in a woman between 40 and 55 years old in good health and CMV-seropositive. Sequencing input: PBMCs. The chain joins TRBV4-1 to TRBJ1-6; D gene ambiguous. CDR3 region: CASSPWSGVIDSPLHF. The CDR3 DNA reads as TGCGCCAGCAGCCCGTGGTCCGGGGTTATTGATTCACCCCTCCACTTT.